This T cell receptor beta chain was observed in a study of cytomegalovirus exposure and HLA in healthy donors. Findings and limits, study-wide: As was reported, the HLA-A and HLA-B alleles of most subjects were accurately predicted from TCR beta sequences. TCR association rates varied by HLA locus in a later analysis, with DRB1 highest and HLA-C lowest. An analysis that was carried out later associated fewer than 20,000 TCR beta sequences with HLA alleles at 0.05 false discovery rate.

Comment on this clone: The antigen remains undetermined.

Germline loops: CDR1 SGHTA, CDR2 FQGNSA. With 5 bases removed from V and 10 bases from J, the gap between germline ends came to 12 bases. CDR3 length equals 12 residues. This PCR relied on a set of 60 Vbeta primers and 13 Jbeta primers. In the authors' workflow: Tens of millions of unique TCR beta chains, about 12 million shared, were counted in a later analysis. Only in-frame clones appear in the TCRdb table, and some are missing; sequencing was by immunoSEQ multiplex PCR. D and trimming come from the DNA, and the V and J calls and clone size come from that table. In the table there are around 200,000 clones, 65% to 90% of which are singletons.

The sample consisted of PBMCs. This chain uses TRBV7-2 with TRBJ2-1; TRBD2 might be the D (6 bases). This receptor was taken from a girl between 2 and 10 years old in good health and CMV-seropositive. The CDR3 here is CASSPGSREQFF. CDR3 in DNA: TGTGCCAGCAGCCCCGGGAGCCGGGAGCAGTTCTTC.